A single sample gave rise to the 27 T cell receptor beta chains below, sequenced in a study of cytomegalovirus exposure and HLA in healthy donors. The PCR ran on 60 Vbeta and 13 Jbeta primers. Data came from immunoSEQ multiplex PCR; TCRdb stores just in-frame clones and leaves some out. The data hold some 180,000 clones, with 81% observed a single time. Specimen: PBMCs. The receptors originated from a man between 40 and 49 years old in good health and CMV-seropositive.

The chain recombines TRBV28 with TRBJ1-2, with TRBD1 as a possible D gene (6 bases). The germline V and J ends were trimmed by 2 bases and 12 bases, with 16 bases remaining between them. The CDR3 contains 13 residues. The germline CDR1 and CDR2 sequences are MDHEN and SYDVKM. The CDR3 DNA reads TGTGCCAGCAGTTTAGGGGGGGCGCGGGGCAACACCTTC. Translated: CASSLGGARGNTF.

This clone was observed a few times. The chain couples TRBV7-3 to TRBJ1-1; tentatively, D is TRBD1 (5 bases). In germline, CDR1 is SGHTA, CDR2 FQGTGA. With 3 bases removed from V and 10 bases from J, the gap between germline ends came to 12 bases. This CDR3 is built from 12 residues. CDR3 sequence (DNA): TGTGCCAGCAGCTTGGAAGGGGAAGGAGCTTTCTTT. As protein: CASSLEGEGAFF.

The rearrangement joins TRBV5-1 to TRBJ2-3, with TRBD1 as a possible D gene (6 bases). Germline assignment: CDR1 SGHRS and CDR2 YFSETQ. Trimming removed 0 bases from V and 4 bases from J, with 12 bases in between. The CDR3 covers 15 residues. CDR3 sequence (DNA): TGCGCCAGCAGCTTGGGCAGGGACACCCCAGATACGCAGTATTTT. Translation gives CASSLGRDTPDTQYF.

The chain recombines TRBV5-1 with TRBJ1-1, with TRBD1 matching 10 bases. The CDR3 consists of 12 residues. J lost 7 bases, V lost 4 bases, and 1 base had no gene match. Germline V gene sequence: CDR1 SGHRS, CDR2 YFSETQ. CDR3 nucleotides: TGCGCCAGCAGCAGGACAGGGGGTGAAGCTTTCTTT. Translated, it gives CASSRTGGEAFF.

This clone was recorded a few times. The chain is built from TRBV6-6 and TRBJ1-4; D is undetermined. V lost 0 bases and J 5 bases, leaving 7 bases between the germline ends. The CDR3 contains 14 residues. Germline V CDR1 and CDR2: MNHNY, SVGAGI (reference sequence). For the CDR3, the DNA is TGTGCCAGCAGTTACTCTGTCCTCAATGAAAAACTGTTTTTT. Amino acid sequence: CASSYSVLNEKLFF.

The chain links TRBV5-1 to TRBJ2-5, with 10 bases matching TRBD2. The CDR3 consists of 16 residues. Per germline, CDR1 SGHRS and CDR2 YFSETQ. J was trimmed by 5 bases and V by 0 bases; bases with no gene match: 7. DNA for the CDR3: TGCGCCAGCAGCTTGGGGAGCGGGGGGGCATTCGAGACCCAGTACTTC. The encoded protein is CASSLGSGGAFETQYF.

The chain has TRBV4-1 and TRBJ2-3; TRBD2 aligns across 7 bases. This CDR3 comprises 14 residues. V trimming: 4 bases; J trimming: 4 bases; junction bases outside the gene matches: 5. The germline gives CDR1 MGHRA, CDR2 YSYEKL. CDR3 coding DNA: TGCGCCAGCAGCCCGGGGGGTGGGGCAGATACGCAGTATTTT. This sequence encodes CASSPGGGADTQYF.

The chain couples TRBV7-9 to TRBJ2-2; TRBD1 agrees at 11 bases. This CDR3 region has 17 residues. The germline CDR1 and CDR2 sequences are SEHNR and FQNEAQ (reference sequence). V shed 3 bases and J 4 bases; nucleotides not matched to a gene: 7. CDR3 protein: CASSFGTGGLGTGELFF. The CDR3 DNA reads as TGTGCCAGCAGCTTCGGGACAGGGGGTTTGGGCACCGGGGAGCTGTTTTTT.

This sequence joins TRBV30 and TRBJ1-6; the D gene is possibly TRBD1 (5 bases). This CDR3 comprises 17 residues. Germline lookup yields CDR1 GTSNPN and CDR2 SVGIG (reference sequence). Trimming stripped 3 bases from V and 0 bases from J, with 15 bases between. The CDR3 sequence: CAWRESWGSSYNSPLHF. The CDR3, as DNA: TGTGCCTGGAGGGAGTCGTGGGGCAGCTCCTATAATTCACCCCTCCACTTT.

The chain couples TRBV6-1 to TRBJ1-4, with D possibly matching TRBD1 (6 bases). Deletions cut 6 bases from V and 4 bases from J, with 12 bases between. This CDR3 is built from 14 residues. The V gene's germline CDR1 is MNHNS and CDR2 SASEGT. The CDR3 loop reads CASSRDTYNEKLFF. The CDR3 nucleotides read TGTGCCAGCAGCAGGGACACTTATAATGAAAAACTGTTTTTT.

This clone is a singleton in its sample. CDR3 in amino acids: CASSPGLAGEIDTQYF. DNA of the CDR3: TGTGCCAGCAGCCCGGGACTAGCGGGGGAAATAGATACGCAGTATTTT. The chain has TRBV7-9 and TRBJ2-3, with TRBD2 matching 14 bases. Looked up from germline, CDR1 is SEHNR and CDR2 is FQNEAQ (reference sequence). V was clipped by 5 bases and J by 5 bases; unmatched bases: 6. CDR3 length equals 16 residues.

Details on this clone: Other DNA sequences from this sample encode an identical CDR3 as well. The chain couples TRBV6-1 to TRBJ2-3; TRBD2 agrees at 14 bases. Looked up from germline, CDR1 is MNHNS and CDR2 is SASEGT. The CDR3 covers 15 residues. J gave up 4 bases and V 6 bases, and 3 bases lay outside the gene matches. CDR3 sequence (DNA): TGTGCCAGCAGACGACTAGCGGGGGGGTCAGATACGCAGTATTTT. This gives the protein CASRRLAGGSDTQYF.

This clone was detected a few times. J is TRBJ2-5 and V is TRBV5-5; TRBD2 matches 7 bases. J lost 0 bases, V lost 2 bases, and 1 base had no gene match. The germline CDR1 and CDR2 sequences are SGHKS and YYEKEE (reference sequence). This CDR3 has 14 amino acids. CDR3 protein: CASSFGGYQETQYF. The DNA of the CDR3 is TGTGCCAGCAGCTTCGGGGGGTACCAAGAGACCCAGTACTTC.

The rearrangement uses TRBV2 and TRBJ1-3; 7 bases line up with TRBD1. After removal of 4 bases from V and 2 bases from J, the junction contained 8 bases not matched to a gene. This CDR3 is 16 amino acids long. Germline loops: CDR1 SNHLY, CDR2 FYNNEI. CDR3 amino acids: CASSGEQGSAGNTIYF. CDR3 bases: TGTGCCAGCAGTGGGGAACAGGGGAGCGCTGGAAACACCATATATTTT.

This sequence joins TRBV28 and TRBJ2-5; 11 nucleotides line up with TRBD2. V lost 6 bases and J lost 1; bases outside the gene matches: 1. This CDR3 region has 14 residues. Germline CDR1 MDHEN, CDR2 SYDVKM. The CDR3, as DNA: TGTGCCAGCAGCCTAGCGGGGGGCCAAGAGACCCAGTACTTC. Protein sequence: CASSLAGGQETQYF.

The CDR3 DNA reads as TGTGCCTGGAGAGGGCAGGGGGCGCCGGACACTGAAGCTTTCTTT. Protein product: CAWRGQGAPDTEAFF. The chain carries TRBV30 and TRBJ1-1, with 8 bases aligning to TRBD1. Trimming cost V 3 bases and J 3 bases; bases outside gene matches: 9. Germline values: CDR1 GTSNPN, CDR2 SVGIG (reference sequence). CDR3 length: 15 residues.

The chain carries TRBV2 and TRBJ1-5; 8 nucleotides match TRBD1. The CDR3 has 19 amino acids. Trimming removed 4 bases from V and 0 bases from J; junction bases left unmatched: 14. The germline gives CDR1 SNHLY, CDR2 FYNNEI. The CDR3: CASSASRTGSPYSNQPQHF. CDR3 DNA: TGTGCCAGCAGTGCATCCAGGACAGGGAGCCCATATAGCAATCAGCCCCAGCATTTT.

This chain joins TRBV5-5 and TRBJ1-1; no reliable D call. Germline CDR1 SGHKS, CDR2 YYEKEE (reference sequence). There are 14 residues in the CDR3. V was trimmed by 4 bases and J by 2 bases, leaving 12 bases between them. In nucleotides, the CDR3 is TGTGCCAGCAGCACCACAACACAAAACACTGAAGCTTTCTTT. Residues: CASSTTTQNTEAFF.

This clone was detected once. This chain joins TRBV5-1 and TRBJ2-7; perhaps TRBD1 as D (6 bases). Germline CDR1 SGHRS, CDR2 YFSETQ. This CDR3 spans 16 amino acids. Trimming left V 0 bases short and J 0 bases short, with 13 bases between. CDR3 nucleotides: TGCGCCAGCAGCTTGGCCGGGCAGGGGCCCTCCTACGAGCAGTACTTC. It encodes CASSLAGQGPSYEQYF.

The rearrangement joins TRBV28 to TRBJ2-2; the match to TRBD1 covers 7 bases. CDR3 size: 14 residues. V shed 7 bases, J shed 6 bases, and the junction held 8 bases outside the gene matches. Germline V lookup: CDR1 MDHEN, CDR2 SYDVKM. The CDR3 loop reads CASTRQGVAGELFF. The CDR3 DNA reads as TGTGCCAGCACGCGACAGGGTGTAGCCGGGGAGCTGTTTTTT.

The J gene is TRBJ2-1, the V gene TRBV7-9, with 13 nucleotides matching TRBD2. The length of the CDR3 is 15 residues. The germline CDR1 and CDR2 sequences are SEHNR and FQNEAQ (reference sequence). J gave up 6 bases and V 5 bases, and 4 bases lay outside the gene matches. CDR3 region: CASSPGLAGVNEQFF. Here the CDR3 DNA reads TGTGCCAGCAGCCCCGGACTAGCGGGAGTCAATGAGCAGTTCTTC. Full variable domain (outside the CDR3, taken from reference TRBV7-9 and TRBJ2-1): DTGVSQNPRHKITKRGQNVTFRCDPISEHNRLYWYRQTLGQGPEFLTYFQNEAQLEKSRLLSDRFSAERPKGSFSTLEIQRTEQGDSAMYLCASSPGLAGVNEQFFGPGTRLTVL.

The CDR3 reads CASSLGTGKETQYF. The DNA for the CDR3 is TGTGCCAGCAGCTTGGGGACAGGAAAAGAGACCCAGTACTTC. V is TRBV7-9 and J is TRBJ2-5; 8 positions match TRBD1. The CDR3 loop spans 14 amino acids. The ends lost 3 bases at V and 3 bases at J; junction bases unmatched: 3. Germline CDR1 is SEHNR and CDR2 is FQNEAQ (reference sequence).

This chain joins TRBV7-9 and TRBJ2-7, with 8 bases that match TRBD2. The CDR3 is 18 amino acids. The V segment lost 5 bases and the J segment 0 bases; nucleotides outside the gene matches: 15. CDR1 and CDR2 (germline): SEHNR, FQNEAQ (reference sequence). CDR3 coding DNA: TGTGCCAGCAGCCCGGGGGTAGCGGGACCTCTACGCTCCTACGAGCAGTACTTC. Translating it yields CASSPGVAGPLRSYEQYF.

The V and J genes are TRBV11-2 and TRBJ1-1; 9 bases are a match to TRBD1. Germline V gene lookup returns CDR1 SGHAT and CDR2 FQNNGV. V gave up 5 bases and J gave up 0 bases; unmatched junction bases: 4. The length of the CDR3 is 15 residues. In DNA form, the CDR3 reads TGTGCCAGCAGCCTGGGACAGGGTCTGAACACTGAAGCTTTCTTT. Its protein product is CASSLGQGLNTEAFF.

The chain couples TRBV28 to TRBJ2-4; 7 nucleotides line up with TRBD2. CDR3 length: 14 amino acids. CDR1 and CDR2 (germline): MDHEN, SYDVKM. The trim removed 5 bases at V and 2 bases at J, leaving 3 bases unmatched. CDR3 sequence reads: CASSGGGSKNIQYF. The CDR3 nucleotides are TGTGCCAGCAGTGGGGGGGGGTCCAAAAACATTCAGTACTTC.

The CDR3 here is CASSIRGNSYEQYF. CDR3 DNA sequence: TGTGCCAGTAGTATCCGCGGGAACTCCTACGAGCAGTACTTC. The rearrangement uses TRBV19 and TRBJ2-7; D possibly corresponds to TRBD2 (6 bases). The germline CDR1 and CDR2 sequences are LNHDA and SQIVND (reference sequence). Trimming took off 3 bases at V and 0 bases at J, with 9 bases between the two ends. This CDR3 region has 14 residues.

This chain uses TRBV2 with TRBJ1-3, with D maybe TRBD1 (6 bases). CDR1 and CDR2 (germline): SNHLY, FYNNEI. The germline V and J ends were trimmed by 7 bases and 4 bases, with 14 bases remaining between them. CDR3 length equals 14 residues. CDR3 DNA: TGTGCCAGCAATCCCGGCGACAGGGGAAACACCATATATTTT. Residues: CASNPGDRGNTIYF.